A selection of T cell receptor beta chains follows, all from one sample in a study of T cell changes during pregnancy in multiple sclerosis. Sequencing was performed with immunoSEQ multiplex PCR; in TCRdb, only in-frame clones are kept and a portion is missing. This sample has more than 90,000 clones, with approximately 92% found just once. Sequenced here: peripheral blood, sampled after pregnancy. Receptors were obtained from a female donor with multiple sclerosis, enrolled in a pregnancy study. Each CDR3 is given with its conserved first and last residue. Fields, in order: CDR3 protein, CDR3 DNA, clone size, D gene, V gene, J gene. D genes are given only for firm matches. A clone size is listed for some rows: how often the clone was seen (once, few, many), or a class if it is expanded.

cdr3_aa: CASSRTRDKYGYTF
cdr3_nt: TGTGCCAGCAGCCGAACCCGGGACAAGTATGGCTACACCTTC
clone_size: once
d_call: NA
v_call: TRBV11-2
j_call: TRBJ1-2

cdr3_aa: CASTSGHLNEKLFF
cdr3_nt: TGCGCCAGCACCTCGGGACACCTTAATGAAAAACTGTTTTTT
clone_size: NA
d_call: NA
v_call: TRBV5-1
j_call: TRBJ1-4

cdr3_aa: CASSYGPGGIPQHF
cdr3_nt: TGTGCCAGCAGTTACGGTCCAGGGGGAATACCCCAGCATTTT
clone_size: NA
d_call: TRBD1
v_call: TRBV6-5
j_call: TRBJ1-5

cdr3_aa: CASSLRRKQGDLEGYTF
cdr3_nt: TGTGCCAGCAGCTTACGGAGGAAGCAGGGGGATTTGGAAGGCTACACCTTC
clone_size: NA
d_call: TRBD1
v_call: TRBV7-2
j_call: TRBJ1-2

cdr3_aa: CASSPGTEGYGYTF
cdr3_nt: TGCGCCAGCAGCCCTGGGACGGAGGGCTATGGCTACACCTTC
clone_size: NA
d_call: NA
v_call: TRBV5-1
j_call: TRBJ1-2

cdr3_aa: CATSPRGGETQYF
cdr3_nt: TGTGCCACCAGCCCCCGGGGGGGAGAGACCCAGTACTTC
clone_size: NA
d_call: TRBD2
v_call: TRBV15
j_call: TRBJ2-5

cdr3_aa: CVRSLDIGSANEQFF
cdr3_nt: TGTGTCAGAAGCTTAGATATCGGGTCCGCCAATGAGCAGTTCTTC
clone_size: NA
d_call: NA
v_call: TRBV7-5
j_call: TRBJ2-1

cdr3_aa: CAWDPRLAGSYYEQYF
cdr3_nt: TGTGCCTGGGATCCCAGACTAGCGGGCTCCTACTACGAGCAGTACTTC
clone_size: NA
d_call: TRBD2
v_call: TRBV30
j_call: TRBJ2-7

cdr3_aa: CASSPGLAGLTGELFF
cdr3_nt: TGCGCCAGCAGCCCGGGACTAGCGGGTTTAACCGGGGAGCTGTTTTTT
clone_size: NA
d_call: TRBD2
v_call: TRBV5-1
j_call: TRBJ2-2

cdr3_aa: CASSPFLEGVYEQYF
cdr3_nt: TGTGCCAGCAGTCCATTTCTTGAGGGTGTCTACGAGCAGTACTTC
clone_size: NA
d_call: NA
v_call: TRBV27
j_call: TRBJ2-7

cdr3_aa: CAWSVSSGGSYEQYF
cdr3_nt: TGTGCCTGGAGTGTGTCTAGCGGGGGATCCTACGAGCAGTACTTC
clone_size: NA
d_call: TRBD2
v_call: TRBV30
j_call: TRBJ2-7

cdr3_aa: CASSSSLNEQFF
cdr3_nt: TGTGCCAGCAGCTCCTCCCTTAATGAGCAGTTCTTC
clone_size: NA
d_call: NA
v_call: TRBV7-9
j_call: TRBJ2-1

cdr3_aa: CASSSNRGEETQYF
cdr3_nt: TGCGCCAGCAGCTCCAACAGGGGAGAAGAGACCCAGTACTTC
clone_size: NA
d_call: TRBD1
v_call: TRBV5-1
j_call: TRBJ2-5

cdr3_aa: CASSPGGGLNYDYTF
cdr3_nt: TGTGCCAGCAGCCCCGGCGGGGGACTAAACTATGACTACACCTTC
clone_size: once
d_call: NA
v_call: TRBV5-4
j_call: TRBJ1-2

cdr3_aa: CASSTTGAENYGYTF
cdr3_nt: TGTGCCAGCAGTACTACAGGGGCCGAGAACTATGGCTACACCTTC
clone_size: NA
d_call: TRBD1
v_call: TRBV28
j_call: TRBJ1-2